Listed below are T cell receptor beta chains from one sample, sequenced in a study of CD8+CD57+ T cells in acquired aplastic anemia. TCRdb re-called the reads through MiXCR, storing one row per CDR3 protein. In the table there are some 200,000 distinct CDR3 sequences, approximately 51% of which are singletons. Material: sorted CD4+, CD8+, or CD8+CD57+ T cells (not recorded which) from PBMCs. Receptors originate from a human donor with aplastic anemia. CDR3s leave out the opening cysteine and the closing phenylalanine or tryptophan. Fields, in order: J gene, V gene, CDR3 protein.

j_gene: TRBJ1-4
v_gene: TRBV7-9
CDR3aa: ASGPEEELEKLF

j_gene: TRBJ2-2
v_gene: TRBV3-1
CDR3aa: ASSQGLAGTNTGELF

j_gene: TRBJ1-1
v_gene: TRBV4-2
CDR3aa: ASSQPWGRGIEAF

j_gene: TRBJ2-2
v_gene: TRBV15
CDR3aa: ATSSRTSGGAGTGELF

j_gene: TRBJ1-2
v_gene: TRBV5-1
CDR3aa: ASSLGRVDYGYT

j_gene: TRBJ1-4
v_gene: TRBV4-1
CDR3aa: ASSLDSNNEKLF

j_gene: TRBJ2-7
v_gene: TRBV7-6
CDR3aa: ASSAGLGREQY

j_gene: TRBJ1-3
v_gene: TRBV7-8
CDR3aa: ASSSLAGGSSGNTIY

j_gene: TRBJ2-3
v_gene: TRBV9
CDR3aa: ASSVASTDTQY

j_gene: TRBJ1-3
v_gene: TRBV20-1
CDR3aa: SARDRDRGNTIY